A selection of T cell receptor beta chains follows, all from one sample in a study of blood T cells in healthy people across ages. TCRdb reanalysed the 5' RACE reads using MiXCR and keeps one entry per CDR3 protein. The sample contains about 800,000 distinct CDR3 sequences, roughly 60% of which appear only once. What was sequenced was blood. The receptors shown here come from a young man in good health. The CDR3 runs from the conserved cysteine through the conserved F or W. Fields, in order: D gene, J gene, clone size, V gene, CDR3 DNA, CDR3 protein. The D gene is left open where the match is weak. Where a row states a size, it is once, few, many or the class of an expanded clone; other rows omit it.

>-|TRBJ2-6|many|TRBV6-5
TGTGCCAGCAGCCCAGTGGTGGGGGTTTTAGGCGTCCTGACTTTC
CASSPVVGVLGVLTF
>-|TRBJ2-1|once|TRBV27
TGTGCCAGCAGTTTGGCCAGGGGCGGTGAGCAGTTCTTC
CASSLARGGEQFF
>-|TRBJ2-7|-|TRBV20-1
TGCAGTGCTAGGAAAGACCACCTCTACGAGCAGTACTTC
CSARKDHLYEQYF
>TRBD1|TRBJ2-7|-|TRBV6-2/TRBV6-3
TGTGCCAGCAGTTATCGGACCGGACAGGGGAGAATCGAGCAGTACTTC
CASSYRTGQGRIEQYF
>-|TRBJ2-6|-|TRBV12-3/TRBV12-4
TGTGCCAGCACCCAATCTGGGGCCAACGTCCTGACTTTC
CASTQSGANVLTF
>TRBD2|TRBJ2-1|-|TRBV14
TGTGCCAGCACTAGCGGCCCCCCGTCCTACAATGAGCAGTTCTTC
CASTSGPPSYNEQFF
>-|TRBJ1-6|once|TRBV20-1
TGCAGTGCCTGGAGCAGGGGCAATTCACCCCTCCACTTT
CSAWSRGNSPLHF
>-|TRBJ1-2|few|TRBV18
TGTGCCAGCTCACCCTCACAGGAGCCTTTGGGCTACACCTTC
CASSPSQEPLGYTF
>TRBD1|TRBJ2-2|-|TRBV29-1
TGCAGCGTTGCATATAGGACAGGGAACACCGGGGAGCTGTTTTTT
CSVAYRTGNTGELFF
>-|TRBJ2-7|-|TRBV12-3/TRBV12-4
TGTGCCAGCAGTTTAATGGGTGGGGGTTGGTACGAGCAGTACTTC
CASSLMGGGWYEQYF
>-|TRBJ2-2|-|TRBV20-1
TGCAGTGCTAGAGATCAGCAAACAGGGAGCACCGGGGAGCTGTTTTTT
CSARDQQTGSTGELFF
>TRBD1|TRBJ1-2|-|TRBV29-1
TGCAGCGTTGACGGGACAGGCTATGGCTACACCTTC
CSVDGTGYGYTF
>TRBD1|TRBJ1-1|-|TRBV24-1
TGTGCCACCAGTGACCCGGACAGGGGGCGATGCACTGAAGCTTTCTTT
CATSDPDRGRCTEAFF
>-|TRBJ2-3|-|TRBV30
TGTGCCTGGAGTGTTACAGGGAGGACGCAGTATTTT
CAWSVTGRTQYF
>-|TRBJ2-7|-|TRBV20-1
TGCAGTGCTAGCCCCGGGACGTTTCGATACGAGCAGTACTTC
CSASPGTFRYEQYF
>-|TRBJ2-3|-|TRBV5-1
TGCGCCAGCAGCTTGGAGGCCCGTACTAGCACAGATACGCAGTATTTT
CASSLEARTSTDTQYF
>-|TRBJ2-1|-|TRBV4-1
TGCGCCAGCAGCCCGGACTCGACTAGGCCATTTTCCAGGGAGCAGTTCTTC
CASSPDSTRPFSREQFF
>-|TRBJ1-2|-|TRBV29-1
TGCAGCGTTGACTCCCTGTCCAATGGCTACACCTTC
CSVDSLSNGYTF
>-|TRBJ2-7|-|TRBV7-2
TGTGCCAGCAGTTCAATTGTCTGGGAGTTATCCTACGAGCAGTACTTC
CASSSIVWELSYEQYF
>TRBD1|TRBJ1-2|once|TRBV19
TGTGCCAGCCGGACAGGGGATGGAGCGGCGGTTGGCTACACCTTC
CASRTGDGAAVGYTF
>-|TRBJ1-1|-|TRBV14
TGTGCCAGCAGCCAAGATCGAGGACTAGAAGCTTTCTTT
CASSQDRGLEAFF
>-|TRBJ1-2|once|TRBV2
TGTGCCAGCCGGGTGGAGGGGAACTCTGGCTACACCTTC
CASRVEGNSGYTF
>TRBD1|TRBJ1-1|-|TRBV12-5
TGTGCTAGTGGTTTGGTACTCACAGGGGTGGACACTGAAGCTTTCTTT
CASGLVLTGVDTEAFF
>TRBD1|TRBJ1-1|few|TRBV25-1
TGTGCCAGCAGTGAGGGGACAGCTTTTACGAACACTGAAGCTTTCTTT
CASSEGTAFTNTEAFF
>-|TRBJ2-7|few|TRBV2
TGTGCCAGCACGAGGGGAGGAGAGCAGTACTTC
CASTRGGEQYF
>-|TRBJ2-3|-|TRBV20-1
TGCAGCCAAAGGAACCCAGGGACAGATACGCAGTATTTT
CSQRNPGTDTQYF
>TRBD2|TRBJ2-3|-|TRBV10-3
TGTGCCATCAGTGGTCCTAGCGGGAGCACAGATACGCAGTATTTT
CAISGPSGSTDTQYF
>-|TRBJ1-2|-|TRBV12-3/TRBV12-4
TGTGCCAGCGGGGACGAGGGCTATGGCTACACCTTC
CASGDEGYGYTF
>-|TRBJ2-5|-|TRBV29-1
TGCAGCGCGACAGTTTTCGAGACCCAGTACTTC
CSATVFETQYF
>TRBD2|TRBJ2-1|once|TRBV27
TGTGCCAGCAGAAGGGGAGGTGGGGTCCTAGCGGGGGCTTACAATGAGCAGTTCTTC
CASRRGGGVLAGAYNEQFF
>-|TRBJ2-5|-|TRBV6-2/TRBV6-3
TGTGCCAGCAGGCCCCTCGATGGGACCCAGTACTTC
CASRPLDGTQYF
>-|TRBJ1-1|-|TRBV7-9
TGTGCCAGCCGATGGACATACCCAGAGAACACTGAAGCTTTCTTT
CASRWTYPENTEAFF
>-|TRBJ1-5|-|TRBV20-1
TGCAGTGCTAGTGATAACAGCAATCAGCCCCAGCATTTT
CSASDNSNQPQHF
>-|TRBJ1-2|-|TRBV29-1
TGCAGCGTTGAAGACAGGGGAGCTACCTATGGCTACACCTTC
CSVEDRGATYGYTF
>-|TRBJ2-7|-|TRBV29-1
TGCAGCGCCCTGAGCAGGCCGACCTACGAGCAGTACTTC
CSALSRPTYEQYF
>-|TRBJ2-4|-|TRBV28
TGTGCCAGCAGTTATCGATTCAACCTAGCCAAAAACATTCAGTACTTC
CASSYRFNLAKNIQYF
>TRBD2|TRBJ2-3|once|TRBV7-2
TGTGCCAGCAGCCCCCAGCGGGGAGCCCCCACAGATACGCAGTATTTT
CASSPQRGAPTDTQYF
>-|TRBJ2-7|few|TRBV7-7
TGTGCCAGCAGCCACGGGGGATCCTACGAGCAGTACTTC
CASSHGGSYEQYF
>-|TRBJ2-3|-|TRBV10-3
TGTGCCACCAAACCCCAGGGGGGCGGGGGGAAGAATACGCAGTATTTT
CATKPQGGGGKNTQYF
>-|TRBJ2-3|-|TRBV7-8
TGTGCCAGCAGCCGACCAACAGATACGCAGTATTTT
CASSRPTDTQYF
>TRBD1|TRBJ2-5|-|TRBV6-2/TRBV6-3
TGTGCCAGCAGAGAGGGGGCAGGCCAAGAGACCCAGTACTTC
CASREGAGQETQYF